This T cell receptor beta chain was recovered during a study of cytomegalovirus exposure and HLA in healthy donors. PCR was performed using 60 Vbeta and 13 Jbeta primers. Here immunoSEQ multiplex PCR was the method, and the copy in TCRdb shows in-frame clones only, minus some. The sample yields some 170,000 clones, roughly 80% seen once. This CDR3 is built from 15 residues. Germline assignment: CDR1 MNHNY and CDR2 SVGAGI (reference sequence). The junction had 7 bases not matched to a gene; V was cut back by 6 bases and J by 3 bases. This clone has a single count. This chain uses TRBV6-6 with TRBJ2-7; TRBD2 matches 11 bases. The source material was PBMCs. The source is a female donor in good health and CMV-seronegative. The CDR3: CASSQTSGAYYEQYF. In nucleotides, the CDR3 is TGTGCCAGCAGCCAGACTAGCGGGGCATACTACGAGCAGTACTTC.